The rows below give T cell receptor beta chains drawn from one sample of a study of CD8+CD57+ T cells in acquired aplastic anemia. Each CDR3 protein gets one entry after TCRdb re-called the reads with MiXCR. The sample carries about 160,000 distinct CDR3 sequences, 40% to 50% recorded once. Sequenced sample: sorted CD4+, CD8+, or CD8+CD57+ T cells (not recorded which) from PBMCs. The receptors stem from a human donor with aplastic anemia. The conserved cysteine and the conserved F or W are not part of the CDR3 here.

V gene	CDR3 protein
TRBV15	ATSRRTTGQETQY
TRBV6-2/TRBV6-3	ASSRTGGLQDTQY
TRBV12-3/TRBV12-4	ASSTLAGGSTDTQY
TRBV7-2	ASSLGVSDTQY
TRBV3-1	ASSQGAGGRTYNEQF
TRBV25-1	ARRANTEAF
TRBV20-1	SAGGIQGYT
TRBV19	ASSPQTEATEAF
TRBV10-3	AISEGGGLQETQH
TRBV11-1	ASSFERGPSNQPQH
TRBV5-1	ASSLGGGSYSTDTQY
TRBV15	ATSIGQGPGNSPLH
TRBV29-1	SVESGTSGGYEQY
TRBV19	ASRGTGVGNEQF
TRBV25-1	ASSEAGAAYGYT
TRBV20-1	SASAFGPARHEKLF